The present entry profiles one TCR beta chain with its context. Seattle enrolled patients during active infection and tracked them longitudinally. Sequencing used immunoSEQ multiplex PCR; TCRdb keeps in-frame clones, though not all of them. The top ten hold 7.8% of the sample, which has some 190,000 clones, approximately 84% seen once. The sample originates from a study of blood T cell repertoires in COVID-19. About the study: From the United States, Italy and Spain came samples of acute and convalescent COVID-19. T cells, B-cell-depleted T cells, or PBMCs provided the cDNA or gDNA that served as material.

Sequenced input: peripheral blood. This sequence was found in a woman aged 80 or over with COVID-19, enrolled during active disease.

The CDR3 sequence is CASSLGGGENYGYTF. Here the CDR3 DNA reads TGCGCCAGCAGCTTGGGCGGAGGGGAGAACTATGGCTACACCTTC. This chain joins TRBV5-1 and TRBJ1-2; tentative D call: TRBD1 (5 bases). The germline V and J ends were trimmed by 0 bases and 2 bases, with 11 bases remaining between them. Per the germline V gene, CDR1 is SGHRS and CDR2 is YFSETQ. This CDR3 spans 15 amino acids.